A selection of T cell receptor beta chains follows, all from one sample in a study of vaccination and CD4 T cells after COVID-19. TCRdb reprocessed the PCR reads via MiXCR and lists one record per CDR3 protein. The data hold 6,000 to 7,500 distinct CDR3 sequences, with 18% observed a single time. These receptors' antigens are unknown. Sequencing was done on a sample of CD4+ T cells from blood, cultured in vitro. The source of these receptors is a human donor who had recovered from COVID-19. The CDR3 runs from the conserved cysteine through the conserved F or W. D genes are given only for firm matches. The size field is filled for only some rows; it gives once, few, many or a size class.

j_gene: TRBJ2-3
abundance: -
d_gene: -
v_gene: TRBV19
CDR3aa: CASSISDTQYF
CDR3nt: TGTGCCAGTAGTATTTCAGATACGCAGTATTTT

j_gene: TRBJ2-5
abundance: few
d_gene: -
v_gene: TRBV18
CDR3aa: CASSPTAGRGLETQYF
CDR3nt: TGTGCCAGCTCACCGACCGCGGGGAGGGGGCTTGAGACCCAGTACTTC

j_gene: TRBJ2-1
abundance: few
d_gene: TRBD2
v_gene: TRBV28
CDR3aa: CASRNGAGGGEQFF
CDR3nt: TGTGCCAGCAGGAATGGAGCGGGGGGAGGAGAGCAGTTCTTC

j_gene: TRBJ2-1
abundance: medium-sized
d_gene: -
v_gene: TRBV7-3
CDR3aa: CASSSVRGGEQFF
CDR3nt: TGTGCCAGCAGCAGTGTCAGGGGAGGTGAGCAGTTCTTC

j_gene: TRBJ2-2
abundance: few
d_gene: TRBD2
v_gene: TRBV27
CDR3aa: CASRGGGVLTGELFF
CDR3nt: TGTGCCAGCAGAGGCGGGGGGGTGCTCACCGGGGAGCTGTTTTTT

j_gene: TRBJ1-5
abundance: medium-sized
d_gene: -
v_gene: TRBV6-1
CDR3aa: CAANRERNQPQHF
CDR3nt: TGTGCCGCAAACAGGGAACGGAATCAGCCCCAGCATTTT

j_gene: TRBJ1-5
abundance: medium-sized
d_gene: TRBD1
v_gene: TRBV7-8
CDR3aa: CASSSIADRGNQPQHF
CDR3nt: TGTGCCAGCAGTTCTATCGCGGACAGGGGGAATCAGCCCCAGCATTTT

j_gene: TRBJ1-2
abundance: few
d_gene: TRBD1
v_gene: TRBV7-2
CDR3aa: CASRLTGGFGYTF
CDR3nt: TGTGCCAGCAGACTCACAGGGGGCTTTGGCTACACCTTC

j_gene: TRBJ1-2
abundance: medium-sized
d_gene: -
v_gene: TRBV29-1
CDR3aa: CSVSLAAYGYTF
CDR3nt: TGCAGCGTCTCGCTGGCCGCTTATGGCTACACCTTC

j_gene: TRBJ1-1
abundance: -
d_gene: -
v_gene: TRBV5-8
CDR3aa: CASSQTGRGAFF
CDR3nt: TGTGCCAGCAGCCAAACAGGACGGGGAGCTTTCTTT

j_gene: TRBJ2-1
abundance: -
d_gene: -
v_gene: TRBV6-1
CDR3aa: CASSEASAPRSIGNEQFF
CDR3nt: TGTGCCAGCAGTGAGGCCTCTGCGCCTCGCTCGATCGGGAATGAGCAGTTCTTC

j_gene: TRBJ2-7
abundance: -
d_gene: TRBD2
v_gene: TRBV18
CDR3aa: CASSPAGGVYEQYF
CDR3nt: TGTGCCAGCTCACCAGCGGGGGGAGTCTACGAGCAGTACTTC

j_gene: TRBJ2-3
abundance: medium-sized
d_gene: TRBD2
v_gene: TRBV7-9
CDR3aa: CASSLLAGARTDTQYF
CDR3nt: TGTGCCAGCAGCTTACTAGCGGGGGCACGCACAGATACGCAGTATTTT

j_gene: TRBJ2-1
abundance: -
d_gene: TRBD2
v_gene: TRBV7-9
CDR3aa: CASSLDGGGADEQFF
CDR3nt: TGTGCCAGCAGCTTAGATGGCGGGGGGGCCGATGAGCAGTTCTTC

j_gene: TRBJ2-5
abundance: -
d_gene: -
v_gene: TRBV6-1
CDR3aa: CASSEGLQGETQYF
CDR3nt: TGTGCCAGCAGTGAAGGACTCCAGGGGGAGACCCAGTACTTC

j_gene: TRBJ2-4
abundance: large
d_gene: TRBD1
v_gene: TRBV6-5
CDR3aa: CASSYRQGDAFKNIQYF
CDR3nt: TGTGCCAGCAGTTACAGGCAGGGGGACGCCTTCAAAAACATTCAGTACTTC

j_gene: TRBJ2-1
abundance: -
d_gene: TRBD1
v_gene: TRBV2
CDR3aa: CASSLLPGQPGNEQFF
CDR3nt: TGTGCCAGCAGTTTATTACCGGGACAGCCAGGCAATGAGCAGTTCTTC

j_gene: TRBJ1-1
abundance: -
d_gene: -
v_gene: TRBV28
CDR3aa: CASSFGARRGQKWTEAFF
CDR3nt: TGTGCCAGCAGTTTCGGGGCAAGGCGGGGGCAGAAGTGGACTGAAGCTTTCTTT